This T cell receptor (beta chain) was identified during a study of T-cell memory formation after mild COVID-19. TCRdb itself ran the 5' RACE reads through MiXCR, one entry per CDR3 protein. The repertoire holds some 600,000 distinct CDR3 sequences, with approximately 15% as singletons. This CDR3 spans 14 amino acids. V was pared by 4 bases and J by 3 bases, with 6 bases of the junction left unmatched. Germline V gene lookup returns CDR1 SGHRS and CDR2 YFSETQ. The sample taken for sequencing was PBMCs or a T cell subset sorted from them (not recorded which). The TCR sequence derives from an adult woman who had mild COVID-19 (a few samples of this study predate the infection). Cell type and time point are not known. The rearrangement links TRBV5-1 to TRBJ2-5; 7 bases are shared with TRBD1. The CDR3 DNA reads as TGCGCCAGCAGCCGGGACAGAGGGGAAGAGACCCAGTACTTC. Its translation is CASSRDRGEETQYF.